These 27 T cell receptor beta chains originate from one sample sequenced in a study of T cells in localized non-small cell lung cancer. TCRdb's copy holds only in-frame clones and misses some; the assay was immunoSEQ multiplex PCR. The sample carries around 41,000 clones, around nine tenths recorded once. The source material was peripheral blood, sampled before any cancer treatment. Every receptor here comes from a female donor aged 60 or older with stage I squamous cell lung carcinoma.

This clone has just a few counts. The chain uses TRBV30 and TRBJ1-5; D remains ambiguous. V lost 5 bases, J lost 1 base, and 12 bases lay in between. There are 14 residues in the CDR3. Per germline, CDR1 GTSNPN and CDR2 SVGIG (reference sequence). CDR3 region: CAWGQEMSNQPQHF. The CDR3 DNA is TGTGCCTGGGGCCAGGAGATGAGCAATCAGCCCCAGCATTTT.

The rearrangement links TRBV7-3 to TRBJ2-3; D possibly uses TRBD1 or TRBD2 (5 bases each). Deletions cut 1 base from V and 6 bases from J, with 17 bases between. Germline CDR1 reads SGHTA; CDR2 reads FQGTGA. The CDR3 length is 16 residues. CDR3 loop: CASSLRPAGEGDTQYF. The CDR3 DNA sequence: TGTGCCAGCAGCTTAAGGCCGGCGGGTGAGGGGGATACGCAGTATTTT.

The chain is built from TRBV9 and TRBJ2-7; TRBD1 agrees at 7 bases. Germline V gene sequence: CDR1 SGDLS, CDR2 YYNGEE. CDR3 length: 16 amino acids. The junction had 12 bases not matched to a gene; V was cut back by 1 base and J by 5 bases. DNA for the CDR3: TGTGCCAGCAGCGTAATGTCCTCCACGACAGGGCACGAGCAGTACTTC. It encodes CASSVMSSTTGHEQYF.

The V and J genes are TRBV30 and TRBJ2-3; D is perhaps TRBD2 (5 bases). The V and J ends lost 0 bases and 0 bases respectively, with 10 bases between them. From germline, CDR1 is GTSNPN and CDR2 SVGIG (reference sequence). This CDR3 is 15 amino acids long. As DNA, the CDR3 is TGTGCCTGGAGTGTCCCTAGCCCGAGCACAGATACGCAGTATTTT. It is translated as CAWSVPSPSTDTQYF.

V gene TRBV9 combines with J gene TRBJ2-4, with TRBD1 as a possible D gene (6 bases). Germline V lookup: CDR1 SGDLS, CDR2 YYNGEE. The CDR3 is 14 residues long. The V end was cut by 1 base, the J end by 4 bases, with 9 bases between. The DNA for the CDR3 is TGTGCCAGCAGCGTATCAGGGGTAAAAAACATTCAGTACTTC. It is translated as CASSVSGVKNIQYF.

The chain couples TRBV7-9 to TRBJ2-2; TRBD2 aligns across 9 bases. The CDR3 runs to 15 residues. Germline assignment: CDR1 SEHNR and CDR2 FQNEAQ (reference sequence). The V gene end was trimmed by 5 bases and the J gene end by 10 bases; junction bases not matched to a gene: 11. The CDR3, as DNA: TGTGCCAGCAGCCTTCGGGCGGGAGGGCCGGAGGAGCTGTTTTTT. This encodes CASSLRAGGPEELFF.

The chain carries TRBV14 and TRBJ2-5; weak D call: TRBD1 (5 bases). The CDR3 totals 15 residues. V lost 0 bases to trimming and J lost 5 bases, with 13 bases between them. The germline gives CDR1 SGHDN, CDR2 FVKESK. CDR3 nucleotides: TGTGCCAGCAGCCAAGATTGGGGCTCAGGGGAGACCCAGTACTTC. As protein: CASSQDWGSGETQYF. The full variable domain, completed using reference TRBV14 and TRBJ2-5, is EAGVTQFPSHSVIEKGQTVTLRCDPISGHDNLYWYRRVMGKEIKFLLHFVKESKQDESGMPNNRFLAERTGGTYSTLKVQPAELEDSGVYFCASSQDWGSGETQYFGPGTRLLVL.

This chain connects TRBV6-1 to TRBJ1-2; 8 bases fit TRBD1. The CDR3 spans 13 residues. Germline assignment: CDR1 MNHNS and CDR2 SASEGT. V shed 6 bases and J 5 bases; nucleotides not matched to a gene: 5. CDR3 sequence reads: CASRTGEAYGYTF. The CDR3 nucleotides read TGTGCCAGCAGGACAGGGGAGGCTTATGGCTACACCTTC.

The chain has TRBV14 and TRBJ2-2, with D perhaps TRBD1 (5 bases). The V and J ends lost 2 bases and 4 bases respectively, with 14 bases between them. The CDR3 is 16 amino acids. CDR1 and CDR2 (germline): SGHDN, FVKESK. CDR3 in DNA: TGTGCCAGCAGCCAACGGGCAGGGATGAGCACCGGGGAGCTGTTTTTT. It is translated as CASSQRAGMSTGELFF. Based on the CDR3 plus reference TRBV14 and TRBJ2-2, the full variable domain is EAGVTQFPSHSVIEKGQTVTLRCDPISGHDNLYWYRRVMGKEIKFLLHFVKESKQDESGMPNNRFLAERTGGTYSTLKVQPAELEDSGVYFCASSQRAGMSTGELFFGEGSRLTVL.

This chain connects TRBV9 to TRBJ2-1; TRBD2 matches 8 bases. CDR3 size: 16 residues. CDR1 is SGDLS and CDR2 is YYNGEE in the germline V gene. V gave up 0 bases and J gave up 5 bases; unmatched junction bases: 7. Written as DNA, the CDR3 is TGTGCCAGCAGCGTAGCCGTGACTAGCGTAGACAATGAGCAGTTCTTC. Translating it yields CASSVAVTSVDNEQFF.

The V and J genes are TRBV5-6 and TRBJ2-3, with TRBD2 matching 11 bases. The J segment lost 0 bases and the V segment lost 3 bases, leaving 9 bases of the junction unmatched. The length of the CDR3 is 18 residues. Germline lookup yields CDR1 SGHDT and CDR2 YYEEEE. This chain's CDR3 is CASSSGGGLAVSTDTQYF. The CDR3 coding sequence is TGTGCCAGCAGCTCGGGAGGGGGACTAGCGGTCAGCACAGATACGCAGTATTTT.

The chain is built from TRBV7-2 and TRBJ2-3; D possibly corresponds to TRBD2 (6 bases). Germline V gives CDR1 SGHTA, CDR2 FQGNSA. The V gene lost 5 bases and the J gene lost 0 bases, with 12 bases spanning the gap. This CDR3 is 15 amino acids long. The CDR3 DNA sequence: TGTGCCAGCAGCACTCGGAGGGGAAGCACAGATACGCAGTATTTT. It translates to CASSTRRGSTDTQYF.

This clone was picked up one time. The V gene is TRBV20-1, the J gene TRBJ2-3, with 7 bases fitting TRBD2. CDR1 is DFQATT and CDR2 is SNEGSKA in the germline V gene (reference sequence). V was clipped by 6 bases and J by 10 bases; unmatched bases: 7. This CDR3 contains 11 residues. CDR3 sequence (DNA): TGCAGTGCGAGCAAGCGGGACCCGCAGTATTTT. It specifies CSASKRDPQYF.

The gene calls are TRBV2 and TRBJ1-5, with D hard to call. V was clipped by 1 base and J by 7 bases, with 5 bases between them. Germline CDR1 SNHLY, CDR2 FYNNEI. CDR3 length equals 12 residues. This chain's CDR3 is CASSEDVQPQHF. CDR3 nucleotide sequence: TGTGCCAGCAGTGAAGACGTCCAGCCCCAGCATTTT.

The CDR3 sequence: CASSRDRDTEAFF. Here the CDR3 DNA reads TGCGCCAGCTCCCGGGACAGGGACACTGAAGCTTTCTTT. The chain couples TRBV10-1 to TRBJ1-1; 9 nucleotides line up with TRBD1. Looked up from germline, CDR1 is WNHNN and CDR2 is SYGVQD (reference sequence). The trim removed 8 bases at V and 3 bases at J, leaving 4 bases unmatched. This CDR3 comprises 13 residues.

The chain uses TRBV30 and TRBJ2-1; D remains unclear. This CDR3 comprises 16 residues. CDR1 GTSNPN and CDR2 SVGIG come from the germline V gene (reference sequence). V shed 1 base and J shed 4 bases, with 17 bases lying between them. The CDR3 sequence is CAWSGFGAEPYNEQFF. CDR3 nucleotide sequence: TGTGCCTGGAGTGGCTTCGGCGCGGAGCCATACAATGAGCAGTTCTTC.

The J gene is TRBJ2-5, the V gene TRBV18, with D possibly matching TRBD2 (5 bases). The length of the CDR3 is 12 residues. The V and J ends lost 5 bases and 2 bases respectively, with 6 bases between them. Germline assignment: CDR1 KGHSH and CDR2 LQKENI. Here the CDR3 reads CASSERQETQYF. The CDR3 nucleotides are TGTGCCAGCTCAGAGCGGCAAGAGACCCAGTACTTC. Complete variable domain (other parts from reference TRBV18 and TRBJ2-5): NAGVMQNPRHLVRRRGQEARLRCSPMKGHSHVYWYRQLPEEGLKFMVYLQKENIIDESGMPKERFSAEFPKEGPSILRIQQVVRGDSAAYFCASSERQETQYFGPGTRLLVL.

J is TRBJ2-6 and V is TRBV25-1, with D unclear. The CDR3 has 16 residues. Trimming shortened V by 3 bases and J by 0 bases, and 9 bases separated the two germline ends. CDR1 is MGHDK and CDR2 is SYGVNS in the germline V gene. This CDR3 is CASSDQLGSGANVLTF. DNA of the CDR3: TGTGCCAGCAGTGACCAATTGGGCTCTGGGGCCAACGTCCTGACTTTC.

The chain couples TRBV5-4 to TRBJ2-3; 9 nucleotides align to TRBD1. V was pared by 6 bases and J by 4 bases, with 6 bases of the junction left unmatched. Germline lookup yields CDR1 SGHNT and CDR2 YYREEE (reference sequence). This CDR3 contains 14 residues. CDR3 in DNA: TGTGCCAGCACCCTACAGGGGGCGGCAGATACGCAGTATTTT. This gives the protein CASTLQGAADTQYF.

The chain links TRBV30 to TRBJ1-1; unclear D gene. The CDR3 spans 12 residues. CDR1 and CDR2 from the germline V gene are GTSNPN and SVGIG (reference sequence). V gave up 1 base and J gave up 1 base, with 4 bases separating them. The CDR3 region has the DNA TGTGCCTGGAGTGACGGGAACACTGAAGCTTTCTTT. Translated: CAWSDGNTEAFF.

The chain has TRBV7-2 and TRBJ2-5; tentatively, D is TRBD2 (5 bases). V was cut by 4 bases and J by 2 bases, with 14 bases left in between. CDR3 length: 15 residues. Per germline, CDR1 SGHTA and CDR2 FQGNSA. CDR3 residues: CASSYIYDYQETQYF. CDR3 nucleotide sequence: TGTGCCAGCAGCTACATTTATGACTATCAAGAGACCCAGTACTTC.

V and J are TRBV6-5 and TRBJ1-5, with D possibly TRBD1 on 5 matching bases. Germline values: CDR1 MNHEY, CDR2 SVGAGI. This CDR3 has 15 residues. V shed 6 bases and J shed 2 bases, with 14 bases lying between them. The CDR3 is CASSQLGGGNQPQHF. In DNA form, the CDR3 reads TGTGCCAGCAGCCAGCTTGGGGGGGGCAATCAGCCCCAGCATTTT.

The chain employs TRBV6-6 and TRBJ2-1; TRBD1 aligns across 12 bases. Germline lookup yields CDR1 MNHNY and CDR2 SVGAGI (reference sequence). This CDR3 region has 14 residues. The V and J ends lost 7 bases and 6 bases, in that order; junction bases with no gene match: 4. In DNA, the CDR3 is TGTGCCAGCACCCGGGACAGGGGGCGCAATGAGCAGTTCTTC. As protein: CASTRDRGRNEQFF.

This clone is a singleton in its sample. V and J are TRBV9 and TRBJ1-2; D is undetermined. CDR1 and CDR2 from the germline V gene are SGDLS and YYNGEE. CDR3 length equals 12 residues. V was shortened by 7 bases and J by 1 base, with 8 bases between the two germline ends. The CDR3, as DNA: TGTGCCAGCGGCGACCTTAACTATGGCTACACCTTC. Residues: CASGDLNYGYTF. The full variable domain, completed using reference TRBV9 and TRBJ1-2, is DSGVTQTPKHLITATGQRVTLRCSPRSGDLSVYWYQQSLDQGLQFLIQYYNGEERAKGNILERFSAQQFPDLHSELNLSSLELGDSALYFCASGDLNYGYTFGSGTRLTVV.

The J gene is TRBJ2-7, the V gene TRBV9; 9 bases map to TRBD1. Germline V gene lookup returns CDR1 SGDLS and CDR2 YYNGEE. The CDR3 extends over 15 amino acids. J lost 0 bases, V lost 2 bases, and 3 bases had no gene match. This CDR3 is CASSVGTGLSYEQYF. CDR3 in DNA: TGTGCCAGCAGCGTCGGGACAGGGCTCTCCTACGAGCAGTACTTC.

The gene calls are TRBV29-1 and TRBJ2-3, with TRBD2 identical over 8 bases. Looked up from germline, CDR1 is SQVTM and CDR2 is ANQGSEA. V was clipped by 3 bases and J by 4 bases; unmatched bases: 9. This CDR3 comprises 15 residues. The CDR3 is CSVDAGGLRADTQYF. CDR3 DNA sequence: TGCAGCGTTGATGCGGGGGGCCTCAGGGCAGATACGCAGTATTTT.

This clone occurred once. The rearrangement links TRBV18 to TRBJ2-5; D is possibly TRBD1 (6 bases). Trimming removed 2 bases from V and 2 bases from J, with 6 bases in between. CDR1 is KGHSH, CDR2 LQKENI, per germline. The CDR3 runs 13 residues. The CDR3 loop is CASSPGQQETQYF. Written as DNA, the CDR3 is TGTGCCAGCTCACCAGGACAGCAAGAGACCCAGTACTTC. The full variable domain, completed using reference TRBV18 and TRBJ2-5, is NAGVMQNPRHLVRRRGQEARLRCSPMKGHSHVYWYRQLPEEGLKFMVYLQKENIIDESGMPKERFSAEFPKEGPSILRIQQVVRGDSAAYFCASSPGQQETQYFGPGTRLLVL.